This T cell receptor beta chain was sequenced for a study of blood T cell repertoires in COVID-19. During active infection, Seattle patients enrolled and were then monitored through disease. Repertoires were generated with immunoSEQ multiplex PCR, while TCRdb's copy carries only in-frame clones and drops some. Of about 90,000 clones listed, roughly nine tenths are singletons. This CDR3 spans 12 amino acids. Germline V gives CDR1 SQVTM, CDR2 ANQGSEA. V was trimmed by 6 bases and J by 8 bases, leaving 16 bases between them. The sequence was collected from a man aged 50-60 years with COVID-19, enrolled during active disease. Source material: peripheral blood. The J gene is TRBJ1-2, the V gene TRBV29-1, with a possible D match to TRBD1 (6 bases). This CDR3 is CSVYSGTWGYTF. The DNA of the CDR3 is TGCAGCGTCTACTCCGGGACATGGGGCTACACCTTC.